Below are 11 T cell receptor beta chains sequenced from a single sample in a study of blood T cell repertoires in COVID-19. Assay used: immunoSEQ multiplex PCR; TCRdb lists only in-frame clones, some missing. The table has 200,000 to 250,000 clones, 87% seen once; the top ten hold 2% to 3%. What was sequenced was PBMCs or T cells enriched from blood (not recorded which). The receptors here all came from a woman aged 30 to 39 with acute COVID-19.

The J gene is TRBJ1-2, the V gene TRBV6-6; possible D gene TRBD1, 5 bases. V was shortened by 2 bases and J by 6 bases, with 7 bases between the two germline ends. Germline CDR1 is MNHNY and CDR2 is SVGAGI (reference sequence). This CDR3 has 12 residues. CDR3 coding DNA: TGTGCCAGCAGTTACGGGGCAGATGGCTACACCTTC. Translation gives CASSYGADGYTF.

This chain joins TRBV7-9 and TRBJ1-2; 7 bases are shared with TRBD1. Germline lookup yields CDR1 SEHNR and CDR2 FQNEAQ (reference sequence). The CDR3 covers 14 residues. The V and J ends lost 3 bases and 3 bases, in that order; junction bases with no gene match: 4. Written as DNA, the CDR3 is TGTGCCAGCAGCTTCGACAGGGATGACTATGGCTACACCTTC. Amino acid sequence: CASSFDRDDYGYTF.

The rearrangement links TRBV19 to TRBJ1-5, with a weak D call TRBD1 (6 bases). The V end was cut by 4 bases, the J end by 2 bases, with 15 bases between. CDR3 length: 16 amino acids. Germline V lookup: CDR1 LNHDA, CDR2 SQIVND (reference sequence). CDR3 amino acids: CASSRRGARGNQPQHF. The CDR3, as DNA: TGTGCCAGTAGTAGGCGGGGGGCGCGGGGCAATCAGCCCCAGCATTTT.

The V call is TRBV2, the J call TRBJ2-7, with D possibly TRBD2 on 6 matching bases. The germline V and J ends were trimmed by 4 bases and 2 bases, with 12 bases remaining between them. Per the germline V gene, CDR1 is SNHLY and CDR2 is FYNNEI. This CDR3 spans 14 amino acids. The DNA for the CDR3 is TGTGCCAGCAGTGGTGGGAGGTCACCCTACGAGCAGTACTTC. This gives the protein CASSGGRSPYEQYF. The full variable domain, in which reference TRBV2 and TRBJ2-7 provide the parts outside the CDR3, is EPEVTQTPSHQVTQMGQEVILRCVPISNHLYFYWYRQILGQKVEFLVSFYNNEISEKSEIFDDQFSVERPDGSNFTLKIRSTKLEDSAMYFCASSGGRSPYEQYFGPGTRLTVT.

The chain couples TRBV4-1 to TRBJ2-7, with 9 bases lining up with TRBD1. Per the germline V gene, CDR1 is MGHRA and CDR2 is YSYEKL. The CDR3 loop spans 14 amino acids. Trimming at V came to 5 bases and at J to 2 bases, leaving 4 bases not matched to a gene. CDR3 region: CASSNRDRAYEQYF. CDR3 nucleotides: TGCGCCAGCAGCAACCGGGACAGGGCCTACGAGCAGTACTTC.

This clone was picked up one time. The V gene is TRBV2, the J gene TRBJ1-2; no reliable D call. The CDR3 totals 11 residues. In germline, CDR1 is SNHLY, CDR2 FYNNEI. Between the trimmed V and J ends, which lost 4 bases and 4 bases, there was a span of 4 bases. This chain's CDR3 is CASSAGYGYTF. The CDR3 nucleotides are TGTGCCAGCAGTGCGGGCTATGGCTACACCTTC. The variable domain in full, with the rest retrieved from reference TRBV2 and TRBJ1-2, is EPEVTQTPSHQVTQMGQEVILRCVPISNHLYFYWYRQILGQKVEFLVSFYNNEISEKSEIFDDQFSVERPDGSNFTLKIRSTKLEDSAMYFCASSAGYGYTFGSGTRLTVV.

This clone has just one count. The chain combines TRBV18 with TRBJ1-1; maybe TRBD1 (6 bases). The V end was cut by 4 bases, the J end by 1 base, with 13 bases between. This CDR3 comprises 15 residues. In germline, CDR1 is KGHSH, CDR2 LQKENI. DNA for the CDR3: TGTGCCAGCTCACTTGGGACACGGCCGAACACTGAAGCTTTCTTT. This translates into CASSLGTRPNTEAFF.

This chain connects TRBV27 to TRBJ2-1, with D tentatively TRBD2 (5 bases). CDR3 size: 13 residues. CDR1 is MNHEY, CDR2 SMNVEV, per germline (reference sequence). V lost 3 bases and J lost 7, with 10 bases in between. The CDR3 nucleotides are TGTGCCAGCAGTTTGGCGGGTGGAAATGAGCAGTTCTTC. Amino acid sequence: CASSLAGGNEQFF.

V usage is TRBV30 and J usage is TRBJ1-4; D is uncertain. Germline V gene data show CDR1 as GTSNPN and CDR2 as SVGIG (reference sequence). Trimming shortened V by 0 bases and J by 8 bases, and 13 bases separated the two germline ends. The CDR3 consists of 14 residues. The CDR3 protein is CAWSVARGGEKLFF. Here the CDR3 DNA reads TGTGCCTGGAGTGTAGCCAGAGGAGGCGAAAAACTGTTTTTT.

The table lists this clone with a few counts. This chain joins TRBV29-1 and TRBJ2-2; 7 bases are a match to TRBD2. V gave up 0 bases and J gave up 4 bases; unmatched junction bases: 5. Germline CDR1 reads SQVTM; CDR2 reads ANQGSEA. The CDR3 contains 15 residues. CDR3 amino acids: CSVEDRGLSTGELFF. The CDR3 DNA reads as TGCAGCGTTGAAGATCGGGGACTAAGCACCGGGGAGCTGTTTTTT.

The chain links TRBV6-1 to TRBJ1-6; D unclear. This CDR3 comprises 13 residues. V gave up 2 bases and J gave up 8 bases, with 7 bases separating them. CDR1 and CDR2 from the germline V gene are MNHNS and SASEGT. CDR3 region: CASSETVDSPLHF. The CDR3 coding sequence is TGTGCCAGCAGTGAAACAGTCGATTCACCCCTCCACTTT.